A selection of T cell receptor beta chains follows, all from one sample in a study of CD8 T cells in Susac syndrome. MiXCR, applied by TCRdb to the immunoSEQ multiplex PCR reads, yields one record per CDR3 protein. The data contain more than 150,000 distinct CDR3 sequences, 92% of them singletons. The sequencing sample was made of CD4+ T cells from PBMCs. These receptors were collected from a human donor in good health. CDR3s include the opening cysteine and the closing phenylalanine or tryptophan. The order of the fields is clone size, V gene, J gene, D gene, CDR3 protein, CDR3 DNA. A D gene is named only where the DNA matches it firmly. Not all rows give a size; the values are once, few, many and, for expanded clones, a class.

>.|TRBV5-1|TRBJ1-4|.
CASSPTLGGEEKLFF
TGCGCCAGCAGCCCCACCCTGGGAGGGGAAGAAAAACTGTTTTTT
>.|TRBV28|TRBJ2-5|.
CASSPMGRGGETQYF
TGTGCCAGCAGTCCCATGGGCCGCGGCGGAGAGACCCAGTACTTC
>few|TRBV7-9|TRBJ2-7|TRBD2
CASNPGGGEQYF
TGTGCCAGCAACCCGGGGGGAGGAGAGCAGTACTTC
>.|TRBV9|TRBJ2-1|.
CASSVATGDKQFF
TGTGCCAGCAGCGTAGCTACGGGGGACAAGCAGTTCTTC
>.|TRBV14|TRBJ2-2|TRBD1
CASSRTGGFTGELFF
TGTGCCAGCAGCCGGACAGGGGGCTTTACCGGGGAGCTGTTTTTT
>.|TRBV12-3/TRBV12-4|TRBJ2-2|.
CASSLQGGDGELFF
TGTGCCAGCAGTCTCCAGGGTGGGGACGGGGAGCTGTTTTTT
>.|TRBV11-2|TRBJ2-7|.
CASSKVMSSYEQYF
TGTGCCAGCAGCAAAGTTATGAGCTCCTACGAGCAGTACTTC
>.|TRBV6-2/TRBV6-3|TRBJ2-5|.
CASSYDSSGRETQYF
TGTGCCAGCAGTTACGATTCCAGCGGTAGAGAGACCCAGTACTTC
>.|TRBV13|TRBJ2-1|TRBD2
CASSPPLAGGQNEQFF
TGTGCCAGCAGCCCCCCCCTAGCGGGAGGGCAAAATGAGCAGTTCTTC
>.|TRBV2|TRBJ2-4|.
CASKERTAKNIQYF
TGTGCCAGCAAGGAGAGGACGGCCAAAAACATTCAGTACTTC
>.|TRBV29-1|TRBJ2-3|.
CSVAEVTDTQYF
TGCAGCGTTGCGGAGGTGACAGATACGCAGTATTTT
>.|TRBV6-6|TRBJ2-6|.
CASRTQNSGANVLTF
TGTGCCAGCAGAACACAAAACTCTGGGGCCAACGTCCTGACTTTC
>.|TRBV7-2|TRBJ2-3|TRBD2
CATGTSASSTDTQYF
TGTGCGACCGGGACTAGCGCCTCTAGCACAGATACGCAGTATTTT
>.|TRBV23-1|TRBJ1-3|TRBD1
CASSPLLEISGGPNSGNTIYF
TGCGCCAGCAGTCCACTACTAGAGATTTCAGGGGGCCCAAACTCTGGAAACACCATATATTTT
>.|TRBV5-1|TRBJ2-7|.
CASSPQNDGGEQYF
TGCGCCAGCAGCCCCCAGAACGATGGTGGCGAGCAGTACTTC
>.|TRBV7-2|TRBJ1-2|.
CASSLSTRDYGYTF
TGTGCCAGCAGCTTATCGACCCGCGACTATGGCTACACCTTC
>.|TRBV20-1|TRBJ2-3|TRBD1
CSTRQGASDTQYF
TGCAGTACACGACAGGGGGCCTCAGATACGCAGTATTTT
>.|TRBV2|TRBJ2-5|.
CASSPGQLVWQETQYF
TGTGCCAGCAGTCCTGGACAGCTGGTATGGCAAGAGACCCAGTACTTC
>.|TRBV20-1|TRBJ1-1|.
CSATVNTEAFF
TGCAGTGCAACAGTGAACACTGAAGCTTTCTTT
>.|TRBV20-1|TRBJ2-7|TRBD1
CSARGQGVYEQYF
TGCAGTGCTAGGGGACAGGGGGTTTACGAGCAGTACTTC
>.|TRBV13|TRBJ2-7|TRBD2
CASSSGTSGRTLEQYF
TGTGCCAGCAGCTCCGGGACTAGCGGGCGAACCCTCGAGCAGTACTTC
>once|TRBV3-1|TRBJ2-1|.
CASSRMGEQFF
TGTGCCAGCAGCCGGATGGGGGAGCAGTTCTTC
>.|TRBV20-1|TRBJ2-1|TRBD2
CSARGAQRLAGDVYNEQFF
TGCAGTGCTAGAGGGGCCCAGAGACTAGCGGGAGACGTCTACAATGAGCAGTTCTTC